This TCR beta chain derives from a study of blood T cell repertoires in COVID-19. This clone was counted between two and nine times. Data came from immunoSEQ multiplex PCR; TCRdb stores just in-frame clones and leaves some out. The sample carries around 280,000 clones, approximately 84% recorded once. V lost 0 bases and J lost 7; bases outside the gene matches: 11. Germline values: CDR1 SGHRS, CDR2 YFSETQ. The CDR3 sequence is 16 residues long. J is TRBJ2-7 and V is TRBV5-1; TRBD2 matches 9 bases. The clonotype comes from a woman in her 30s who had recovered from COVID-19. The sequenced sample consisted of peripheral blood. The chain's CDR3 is CASSLELAGSGEEQYF. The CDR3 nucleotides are TGCGCCAGCAGCTTGGAGCTAGCGGGGTCCGGGGAAGAGCAGTACTTC.